This passage covers 30 T cell receptor beta chains from one sample sequenced in a study of blood T cell repertoires in COVID-19. Data came from immunoSEQ multiplex PCR; TCRdb stores just in-frame clones and leaves some out. This sample yields about 180,000 clones, of which roughly 81% are seen a single time; over 9.5% belongs to the top ten. The sequencing sample was made of peripheral blood. These receptors all stem from a woman over 75 with COVID-19, enrolled during active disease.

The gene calls are TRBV18 and TRBJ1-2; D perhaps matches TRBD1 (5 bases). This CDR3 is built from 16 residues. Germline V CDR1 and CDR2: KGHSH, LQKENI. V lost 1 base, J lost 4 bases, and 16 bases lay in between. As DNA, the CDR3 is TGTGCCAGCTCACCACGGCAGGGTGAGGTGTCCTATGGCTACACCTTC. Its translation: CASSPRQGEVSYGYTF.

The V and J genes are TRBV4-1 and TRBJ2-3; perhaps TRBD1 as D (5 bases). The CDR3 length is 15 residues. Germline CDR1 MGHRA, CDR2 YSYEKL. Trimming took off 0 bases at V and 0 bases at J, with 7 bases between the two ends. CDR3 coding DNA: TGCGCCAGCAGCCAAGAGGGGCAAAGCACAGATACGCAGTATTTT. Its translation is CASSQEGQSTDTQYF.

The chain uses TRBV5-4 and TRBJ2-3; maybe TRBD1 (6 bases). CDR3 length: 14 residues. With 3 bases removed from V and 6 bases from J, the gap between germline ends came to 14 bases. Germline-derived CDR1 and CDR2 are SGHNT and YYREEE (reference sequence). The CDR3 DNA sequence: TGTGCCAGCAGCTCCTCAGGGGTACGGGATACGCAGTATTTT. It encodes CASSSSGVRDTQYF.

This rearrangement joins TRBV28 to TRBJ2-2; TRBD2 agrees at 10 bases. Germline V gene data show CDR1 as MDHEN and CDR2 as SYDVKM. The CDR3 spans 18 residues. Trimming removed 6 bases from V and 1 base from J; junction bases left unmatched: 11. DNA of the CDR3: TGTGCCAGCAGCCCTGGACTAGCGGAGAGAGAGAACACCGGGGAGCTGTTTTTT. Translating it yields CASSPGLAERENTGELFF.

The chain combines TRBV9 with TRBJ2-3; 9 bases fit TRBD2. J lost 3 bases, V lost 0 bases, and 8 bases had no gene match. Germline V gives CDR1 SGDLS, CDR2 YYNGEE. The CDR3 loop spans 17 amino acids. The CDR3 nucleotides are TGTGCCAGCAGCGTAGGGGCTAGCGGGATGGCGACAGATACGCAGTATTTT. Translation: CASSVGASGMATDTQYF.

The rearrangement links TRBV7-3 to TRBJ2-1, with 8 positions matching TRBD2. Germline V CDR1 and CDR2: SGHTA, FQGTGA. Trimming took 0 bases from V and 6 from J; bases not matched to a gene: 7. The CDR3 covers 16 residues. The DNA of the CDR3 is TGTGCCAGCAGCTTAACTGGAGGGACTAGTTTCAATGAGCAGTTCTTC. This codes for CASSLTGGTSFNEQFF.

This clone was observed a few times. The CDR3, as DNA: TGTGCCAGCAGGGGACAGGGAATGGGCGAGCAGTACTTC. As protein: CASRGQGMGEQYF. The V and J genes are TRBV2 and TRBJ2-7, with 9 bases fitting TRBD1. The CDR3 runs 13 residues. J was trimmed by 6 bases and V by 6 bases; bases with no gene match: 6. Per the germline V gene, CDR1 is SNHLY and CDR2 is FYNNEI.

This chain joins TRBV3-1 (or the pseudogene TRBV3-2) and TRBJ2-7; D unclear. V gave up 3 bases and J gave up 7 bases, with 10 bases separating them. Germline-derived CDR1 and CDR2 are LGHDT and YNNKEL (reference sequence). The CDR3 is made up of 12 amino acids. The CDR3 region has the DNA TGTGCCAGCAGCCATTCAAACTGGGAGCAGTACTTC. Protein sequence: CASSHSNWEQYF.

This sequence joins TRBV30 and TRBJ2-3; 10 positions match TRBD2. Per germline, CDR1 GTSNPN and CDR2 SVGIG (reference sequence). CDR3 length equals 15 residues. With 0 bases clipped from V and 5 bases from J, the junction kept 5 bases outside the gene matches. CDR3 DNA: TGTGCCTGGAGTGTCAGCGGGGGGGCTGGAGATACGCAGTATTTT. Protein product: CAWSVSGGAGDTQYF.

The CDR3 reads CASRPHWGGYGYTF. DNA for the CDR3: TGTGCCAGCAGGCCCCACTGGGGAGGCTATGGCTACACCTTC. The V and J genes are TRBV27 and TRBJ1-2; D gene unclear. The CDR3 extends over 14 amino acids. Looked up from germline, CDR1 is MNHEY and CDR2 is SMNVEV (reference sequence). The V gene lost 6 bases and the J gene lost 4 bases, with 15 bases spanning the gap.

The J gene is TRBJ2-1, the V gene TRBV11-3, with D maybe TRBD2 (6 bases). Per the germline V gene, CDR1 is SGHNT and CDR2 is YENEEA. The V gene lost 4 bases and the J gene lost 6 bases, with 16 bases spanning the gap. This CDR3 is 15 amino acids long. The DNA for the CDR3 is TGTGCCAGCAGCTCCCGGGACTCAATAAGCAATGAGCAGTTCTTC. Protein sequence: CASSSRDSISNEQFF.

This clone was found a few times. The chain combines TRBV6-5 with TRBJ2-5; 8 nucleotides agree with TRBD2. The germline CDR1 and CDR2 sequences are MNHEY and SVGAGI. This CDR3 has 14 residues. The ends lost 5 bases at V and 2 bases at J; junction bases unmatched: 4. CDR3 residues: CASSMTSAQETQYF. DNA of the CDR3: TGTGCCAGCAGTATGACTAGCGCACAAGAGACCCAGTACTTC.

The chain is built from TRBV7-2 and TRBJ2-3; a possible D gene is TRBD2 (5 bases). The germline CDR1 and CDR2 sequences are SGHTA and FQGNSA. The CDR3 is made up of 16 amino acids. Trimming pared 2 bases from V and 3 bases from J, leaving 15 bases between. The CDR3 bases are TGTGCCAGCAGCTTAAACCTAGTGCGGGTGACAGATACGCAGTATTTT. As protein: CASSLNLVRVTDTQYF.

This chain links TRBV7-8 with TRBJ2-7, with 10 bases that match TRBD2. With 5 bases clipped from V and 2 bases from J, the junction kept 3 bases outside the gene matches. The CDR3 covers 14 residues. Germline CDR1 SGHVS, CDR2 FQNEAQ. The CDR3 region has the DNA TGTGCCAGCAGCCTCCTAGCGGGAGCCTACGAGCAGTACTTC. Translated, it gives CASSLLAGAYEQYF. Variable domain in full (rest from reference TRBV7-8 and TRBJ2-7): GAGVSQSPRYKVAKRGQDVALRCDPISGHVSLFWYQQALGQGPEFLTYFQNEAQLDKSGLPSDRFFAERPEGSVSTLKIQRTQQEDSAVYLCASSLLAGAYEQYFGPGTRLTVT.

This chain links TRBV10-1 with TRBJ1-2; the D gene is possibly TRBD1 (6 bases). The CDR3 contains 16 residues. The V gene's germline CDR1 is WNHNN and CDR2 SYGVQD (reference sequence). Trimming stripped 11 bases from V and 3 bases from J, with 25 bases between. CDR3 loop: CAGATLDRTPHYGYTF. The CDR3 coding sequence is TGCGCCGGGGCGACTCTGGACAGAACTCCTCACTATGGCTACACCTTC.

J is TRBJ1-4 and V is TRBV7-9, with D perhaps TRBD1 (6 bases). This CDR3 spans 15 amino acids. Germline CDR1 SEHNR, CDR2 FQNEAQ (reference sequence). V lost 3 bases and J lost 8, with 16 bases in between. CDR3 in DNA: TGTGCCAGCAGCTTGGGGGACATAGGGCGAGAAAAACTGTTTTTT. It translates to CASSLGDIGREKLFF. The entire variable domain, with the rest obtained from reference TRBV7-9 and TRBJ1-4, is as follows: DTGVSQNPRHKITKRGQNVTFRCDPISEHNRLYWYRQTLGQGPEFLTYFQNEAQLEKSRLLSDRFSAERPKGSFSTLEIQRTEQGDSAMYLCASSLGDIGREKLFFGSGTQLSVL.

The genes are TRBV5-1 and TRBJ2-6, with 8 bases fitting TRBD1. The V segment lost 4 bases and the J segment 2 bases; nucleotides outside the gene matches: 8. This CDR3 is built from 17 residues. Germline V gene lookup returns CDR1 SGHRS and CDR2 YFSETQ. The CDR3 loop reads CASSRGQGNTGANVLTF. The DNA of the CDR3 is TGCGCCAGCAGCCGCGGACAGGGCAATACTGGGGCCAACGTCCTGACTTTC.

The chain couples TRBV5-4 to TRBJ2-5; TRBD2 aligns across 13 bases. The junction had 7 bases not matched to a gene; V was cut back by 4 bases and J by 4 bases. The CDR3 has 16 amino acids. Per germline, CDR1 SGHNT and CDR2 YYREEE (reference sequence). CDR3 in DNA: TGTGCCAGCAGCCCTCCGGGACTAGCGGGATTAGAGACCCAGTACTTC. This translates into CASSPPGLAGLETQYF. The complete variable domain, with remaining parts taken from reference TRBV5-4 and TRBJ2-5, reads ETGVTQSPTHLIKTRGQQVTLRCSSQSGHNTVSWYQQALGQGPQFIFQYYREEENGRGNFPPRFSGLQFPNYSSELNVNALELDDSALYLCASSPPGLAGLETQYFGPGTRLLVL.

V and J are TRBV9 and TRBJ2-3; 12 bases are shared with TRBD2. There are 16 residues in the CDR3. Germline V CDR1 and CDR2: SGDLS, YYNGEE. V was clipped by 0 bases and J by 6 bases; unmatched bases: 5. CDR3 protein: CASSVVASGRADTQYF. The CDR3 nucleotides read TGTGCCAGCAGCGTAGTAGCTAGCGGGAGGGCGGATACGCAGTATTTT.

The chain combines TRBV5-1 with TRBJ2-2, with 7 bases matching TRBD1. V gave up 2 bases and J gave up 4 bases; unmatched junction bases: 5. The CDR3 spans 15 residues. Germline-derived CDR1 and CDR2 are SGHRS and YFSETQ. CDR3 DNA: TGCGCCAGCAGCTTTACTTGGACAGGCACCGGGGAGCTGTTTTTT. It encodes CASSFTWTGTGELFF.

V and J are TRBV5-1 and TRBJ2-7; D gene unclear. Trimming took off 1 base at V and 5 bases at J, with 13 bases between the two ends. The germline CDR1 and CDR2 sequences are SGHRS and YFSETQ. This CDR3 spans 14 amino acids. Here the CDR3 reads CASSLRVVPNEQYF. In DNA form, the CDR3 reads TGCGCCAGCAGCTTGCGGGTAGTCCCCAACGAGCAGTACTTC.

The chain carries TRBV29-1 and TRBJ2-5; D may be TRBD2 (6 bases). Between the trimmed V and J ends, which lost 0 bases and 5 bases, there was a span of 16 bases. This CDR3 is 15 amino acids long. CDR1 is SQVTM, CDR2 ANQGSEA, per germline. The DNA of the CDR3 is TGCAGCGTTGAAGACGGGTTGGGGGGTGGGGAGACCCAGTACTTC. Translated, it gives CSVEDGLGGGETQYF.

The chain joins TRBV2 to TRBJ2-1, with 11 bases lining up with TRBD2. J lost 7 bases, V lost 6 bases, and 2 bases had no gene match. The length of the CDR3 is 13 residues. Per germline, CDR1 SNHLY and CDR2 FYNNEI. CDR3 DNA sequence: TGTGCCAGCAGGGTAGCGGGAGGGAATGAGCAGTTCTTC. This encodes CASRVAGGNEQFF.

The gene calls are TRBV18 and TRBJ2-1; unclear D gene. Trimming left V 0 bases short and J 8 bases short, with 11 bases between. The germline V gene has CDR1 KGHSH and CDR2 LQKENI. This CDR3 is built from 14 residues. The CDR3 region has the DNA TGTGCCAGCTCACCACCGGTAGATATCCATGAGCAGTTCTTC. Translation gives CASSPPVDIHEQFF. Full variable domain (remainder filled in from reference TRBV18 and TRBJ2-1): NAGVMQNPRHLVRRRGQEARLRCSPMKGHSHVYWYRQLPEEGLKFMVYLQKENIIDESGMPKERFSAEFPKEGPSILRIQQVVRGDSAAYFCASSPPVDIHEQFFGPGTRLTVL.

This clone was seen a few times. The rearrangement uses TRBV19 and TRBJ1-4; D not certain. The V and J ends lost 4 bases and 0 bases respectively, with 12 bases between them. The germline gives CDR1 LNHDA, CDR2 SQIVND (reference sequence). This CDR3 has 16 amino acids. The CDR3, as DNA: TGTGCCAGTAGTACGTCCACTGATGCAACTAATGAAAAACTGTTTTTT. This codes for CASSTSTDATNEKLFF.

The rearrangement joins TRBV7-8 to TRBJ1-2; 7 bases fit TRBD1. The CDR3 runs 16 residues. The germline CDR1 and CDR2 sequences are SGHVS and FQNEAQ. Trimming took 5 bases from V and 1 from J; bases not matched to a gene: 10. As DNA, the CDR3 is TGTGCCAGCAGCCCCCAGGACAGGACTTTTAACTATGGCTACACCTTC. Its translation: CASSPQDRTFNYGYTF.

This chain connects TRBV6-1 to TRBJ1-2, with 7 nucleotides matching TRBD1. CDR3 size: 16 residues. Germline values: CDR1 MNHNS, CDR2 SASEGT. V shed 0 bases, J shed 2 bases, and the junction held 6 bases outside the gene matches. The CDR3 DNA reads TGTGCCAGCAGTGAAGCGTTTGGGACAGCCAACTATGGCTACACCTTC. Amino acids: CASSEAFGTANYGYTF.

The chain is built from TRBV7-2 and TRBJ1-2, with 9 bases fitting TRBD1. Germline values: CDR1 SGHTA, CDR2 FQGNSA. V dropped 5 bases and J dropped 1; count of bases not matched to a gene: 2. The CDR3 contains 14 residues. The CDR3 sequence is CASSPGQGNYGYTF. In DNA form, the CDR3 reads TGTGCCAGCAGCCCGGGACAGGGTAACTATGGCTACACCTTC.

The V gene is TRBV28, the J gene TRBJ1-1, with TRBD1 identical over 7 bases. Looked up from germline, CDR1 is MDHEN and CDR2 is SYDVKM. The V gene end was trimmed by 2 bases and the J gene end by 7 bases; junction bases not matched to a gene: 4. The CDR3 has 13 residues. The CDR3 nucleotides read TGTGCCAGCAGTTTAGGGGACAGTCTTGAAGCTTTCTTT. Amino acid sequence: CASSLGDSLEAFF. The whole variable domain, remainder taken from reference TRBV28 and TRBJ1-1, is DVKVTQSSRYLVKRTGEKVFLECVQDMDHENMFWYRQDPGLGLRLIYFSYDVKMKEKGDIPEGYSVSREKKERFSLILESASTNQTSMYLCASSLGDSLEAFFGQGTRLTVV.

The rearrangement joins TRBV5-5 to TRBJ1-2; D remains ambiguous. In germline, CDR1 is SGHKS, CDR2 YYEKEE (reference sequence). Between the trimmed V and J ends, which lost 2 bases and 7 bases, there was a span of 9 bases. The CDR3 has 12 amino acids. CDR3 sequence reads: CASSLGASGYTF. In DNA, the CDR3 is TGTGCCAGCAGCTTAGGAGCCTCTGGCTACACCTTC.